This is a list of T cell receptor beta chains from one sample in a study of OX40 agonist ivuxolimab in advanced cancers. TCRdb keeps only in-frame clones here, not all; method: immunoSEQ multiplex PCR. Of 50,000 or so clones listed, approximately 91% are singletons. The source material was CD4+ or CD8+ T cells sorted from blood, sampled in a trial of the OX40 agonist ivuxolimab. These receptors came from an adult with an advanced solid tumor such as melanoma, head and neck, liver or kidney cancer. CDR3s include the opening cysteine and the closing phenylalanine or tryptophan. Fields, in order: CDR3 protein, CDR3 DNA, J gene, clone size, D gene, V gene. A D gene is named only where the DNA matches it firmly. Size is stated for part of the rows, as once, few or many counts, or as a class when the clone is expanded.

CDR3aa: CASSYQGGGEKLFF; CDR3nt: TGTGCCAGCAGTTACCAAGGGGGTGGTGAAAAACTGTTTTTT; j_gene: TRBJ1-4; abundance: -; d_gene: -; v_gene: TRBV6-6
CDR3aa: CAIRGQDYGYTF; CDR3nt: TGTGCCATCAGGGGACAGGACTATGGCTACACCTTC; j_gene: TRBJ1-2; abundance: -; d_gene: TRBD1; v_gene: TRBV6-5
CDR3aa: CASGGLGRYTDTQYF; CDR3nt: TGTGCCAGCGGGGGACTCGGACGTTACACAGATACGCAGTATTTT; j_gene: TRBJ2-3; abundance: -; d_gene: -; v_gene: TRBV2
CDR3aa: CASSPPGQDLSREQYF; CDR3nt: TGTGCCAGCAGTCCACCCGGACAGGACCTCTCCCGGGAGCAGTACTTC; j_gene: TRBJ2-7; abundance: few; d_gene: TRBD1; v_gene: TRBV28
CDR3aa: CASRDSRNTEAFF; CDR3nt: TGCGCCAGCAGGGACAGTAGGAACACTGAAGCTTTCTTT; j_gene: TRBJ1-1; abundance: -; d_gene: -; v_gene: TRBV5-1
CDR3aa: CASSVGQTTNEKLFF; CDR3nt: TGTGCCAGCAGCGTAGGTCAAACAACTAATGAAAAACTGTTTTTT; j_gene: TRBJ1-4; abundance: -; d_gene: -; v_gene: TRBV7-9
CDR3aa: CSVGGTTNEKLFF; CDR3nt: TGCAGCGTTGGAGGGACAACTAATGAAAAACTGTTTTTT; j_gene: TRBJ1-4; abundance: -; d_gene: -; v_gene: TRBV29-1
CDR3aa: CASSQEPDTEAFF; CDR3nt: TGTGCCAGCAGCCAAGAACCAGACACTGAAGCTTTCTTT; j_gene: TRBJ1-1; abundance: -; d_gene: -; v_gene: TRBV4-2
CDR3aa: CASSYSLAGDWGDTQYF; CDR3nt: TGTGCCAGCAGCTATTCCCTAGCGGGAGATTGGGGCGATACGCAGTATTTT; j_gene: TRBJ2-3; abundance: -; d_gene: TRBD2; v_gene: TRBV7-2
CDR3aa: CASTPSQGITDTQYF; CDR3nt: TGTGCCAGTACCCCCTCACAGGGAATCACAGATACGCAGTATTTT; j_gene: TRBJ2-3; abundance: -; d_gene: -; v_gene: TRBV19
CDR3aa: CASSPRDGGRQQFF; CDR3nt: TGTGCCAGCAGCCCCCGGGACGGGGGTCGTCAGCAGTTCTTC; j_gene: TRBJ2-1; abundance: -; d_gene: -; v_gene: TRBV13
CDR3aa: CASSSRRGGTNQPQHF; CDR3nt: TGTGCCAGTAGCTCTCGACGAGGGGGTACCAATCAGCCCCAGCATTTT; j_gene: TRBJ1-5; abundance: -; d_gene: -; v_gene: TRBV19
CDR3aa: CASSLARSGVHQYF; CDR3nt: TGTGCCAGCAGCTTAGCAAGGTCAGGGGTTCATCAGTATTTT; j_gene: TRBJ2-3; abundance: -; d_gene: -; v_gene: TRBV7-2
CDR3aa: CASSLKASGSISTDTQYF; CDR3nt: TGTGCCAGCAGCTTAAAGGCTAGCGGGAGCATCTCCACAGATACGCAGTATTTT; j_gene: TRBJ2-3; abundance: -; d_gene: TRBD2; v_gene: TRBV7-2
CDR3aa: CASDRGLPHNEQFF; CDR3nt: TGTGCCAGTGACCGCGGCCTCCCTCACAATGAGCAGTTCTTC; j_gene: TRBJ2-1; abundance: -; d_gene: -; v_gene: TRBV19
CDR3aa: CASNYRGQGLEQYF; CDR3nt: TGTGCCAGCAACTACCGAGGACAGGGGCTGGAGCAGTACTTC; j_gene: TRBJ2-7; abundance: -; d_gene: TRBD1; v_gene: TRBV2
CDR3aa: CASSLAIGVYEQYF; CDR3nt: TGCGCCAGCAGCTTGGCCATTGGAGTCTACGAGCAGTACTTC; j_gene: TRBJ2-7; abundance: -; d_gene: -; v_gene: TRBV5-1
CDR3aa: CASSLSPGRATYEQYF; CDR3nt: TGTGCCAGCAGCTTGTCCCCGGGGCGGGCGACCTACGAGCAGTACTTC; j_gene: TRBJ2-7; abundance: -; d_gene: -; v_gene: TRBV5-6
CDR3aa: CATQLVGRSSYNEQFF; CDR3nt: TGTGCCACCCAGTTGGTGGGCAGGAGCTCCTACAATGAGCAGTTCTTC; j_gene: TRBJ2-1; abundance: -; d_gene: -; v_gene: TRBV19
CDR3aa: CASSKGGLGPNGFEQYF; CDR3nt: TGTGCCAGCAGCAAAGGAGGGTTGGGGCCCAACGGTTTCGAGCAGTACTTC; j_gene: TRBJ2-7; abundance: -; d_gene: -; v_gene: TRBV21-1
CDR3aa: CAWSISPRSYNEQFF; CDR3nt: TGTGCCTGGAGTATTAGTCCCAGGTCCTACAATGAGCAGTTCTTC; j_gene: TRBJ2-1; abundance: -; d_gene: -; v_gene: TRBV30
CDR3aa: CASRNRDPYEQYF; CDR3nt: TGTGCCAGCAGAAACAGGGACCCCTACGAGCAGTACTTC; j_gene: TRBJ2-7; abundance: -; d_gene: -; v_gene: TRBV6-1
CDR3aa: CASSLRPFYGYTF; CDR3nt: TGTGCCAGCAGTTTACGACCTTTTTATGGCTACACCTTC; j_gene: TRBJ1-2; abundance: -; d_gene: -; v_gene: TRBV28
CDR3aa: CASSMGGDSGNEKLFF; CDR3nt: TGTGCCAGTAGTATGGGAGGAGACAGCGGGAATGAAAAACTGTTTTTT; j_gene: TRBJ1-4; abundance: -; d_gene: -; v_gene: TRBV19
CDR3aa: CAIVGRIDTEAFF; CDR3nt: TGTGCCATCGTAGGCCGTATAGACACTGAAGCTTTCTTT; j_gene: TRBJ1-1; abundance: -; d_gene: -; v_gene: TRBV10-3
CDR3aa: CASSPGQFYGYTF; CDR3nt: TGTGCCAGCAGCCCGGGACAGTTCTATGGCTACACCTTC; j_gene: TRBJ1-2; abundance: -; d_gene: TRBD1; v_gene: TRBV14
CDR3aa: CASSRTGGTEAFF; CDR3nt: TGTGCCAGCAGCAGAACAGGGGGCACTGAAGCTTTCTTT; j_gene: TRBJ1-1; abundance: -; d_gene: TRBD1; v_gene: TRBV5-6
CDR3aa: CASSVREEVTEAFF; CDR3nt: TGTGCCAGCAGTGTTAGGGAAGAGGTCACTGAAGCTTTCTTT; j_gene: TRBJ1-1; abundance: -; d_gene: -; v_gene: TRBV2
CDR3aa: CASSQDPDTQYF; CDR3nt: TGTGCCAGCAGCCAAGATCCAGATACGCAGTATTTT; j_gene: TRBJ2-3; abundance: -; d_gene: -; v_gene: TRBV27
CDR3aa: CASSSDRVGYGYTF; CDR3nt: TGTGCCAGCAGCTCAGACAGGGTCGGCTATGGCTACACCTTC; j_gene: TRBJ1-2; abundance: -; d_gene: TRBD1; v_gene: TRBV6-4
CDR3aa: CASSPTTNYGYTF; CDR3nt: TGCGCCAGCAGCCCGACAACTAACTATGGCTACACCTTC; j_gene: TRBJ1-2; abundance: -; d_gene: -; v_gene: TRBV5-1
CDR3aa: CASSYSHRNQPQHF; CDR3nt: TGTGCCAGCAGTTACTCCCATCGTAATCAGCCCCAGCATTTT; j_gene: TRBJ1-5; abundance: -; d_gene: -; v_gene: TRBV6-6
CDR3aa: CASSVIPTTRELFF; CDR3nt: TGTGCCAGCAGCGTAATCCCAACTACTAGGGAGCTGTTTTTT; j_gene: TRBJ2-2; abundance: -; d_gene: -; v_gene: TRBV9
CDR3aa: CASSPGGFSGELFF; CDR3nt: TGTGCCAGCAGCCCGGGAGGTTTTTCCGGGGAGCTGTTTTTT; j_gene: TRBJ2-2; abundance: -; d_gene: TRBD2; v_gene: TRBV2
CDR3aa: CASSRKTGSYEQYF; CDR3nt: TGTGCCAGCAGCCGTAAGACGGGGTCCTACGAGCAGTACTTC; j_gene: TRBJ2-7; abundance: -; d_gene: -; v_gene: TRBV6-5
CDR3aa: CASSSRLAVTTYEQYF; CDR3nt: TGTGCCAGCAGCTCAAGACTAGCGGTCACCACCTACGAGCAGTACTTC; j_gene: TRBJ2-7; abundance: -; d_gene: TRBD2; v_gene: TRBV5-6
CDR3aa: CASNNIAGGSGELFF; CDR3nt: TGTGCCAGCAACAATATAGCGGGAGGAAGCGGGGAGCTGTTTTTT; j_gene: TRBJ2-2; abundance: -; d_gene: TRBD2; v_gene: TRBV7-9
CDR3aa: CASSLKGGNTEAFF; CDR3nt: TGTGCCAGCAGTTTGAAGGGGGGGAACACTGAAGCTTTCTTT; j_gene: TRBJ1-1; abundance: -; d_gene: -; v_gene: TRBV27
CDR3aa: CASSEYLDRENTEAFF; CDR3nt: TGTGCCAGCAGTGAATATTTGGACAGGGAGAACACTGAAGCTTTCTTT; j_gene: TRBJ1-1; abundance: -; d_gene: TRBD1; v_gene: TRBV6-1
CDR3aa: CSVGQAGNTIYF; CDR3nt: TGCAGCGTCGGACAGGCTGGAAACACCATATATTTT; j_gene: TRBJ1-3; abundance: -; d_gene: TRBD1; v_gene: TRBV29-1